Each of the 10 T cell receptor beta chains below was sequenced from the same sample in a study of blood T cell repertoires in COVID-19. The data were produced by immunoSEQ multiplex PCR, yet TCRdb's version contains in-frame clones alone and is incomplete. The table shows about 400,000 clones, with approximately 90% occurring only once. Sequenced: peripheral blood. The receptor set was obtained from a woman aged 25 to 39 with acute or convalescent COVID-19.

The chain couples TRBV4-1 to TRBJ1-6; D is unclear. Trimming shortened V by 0 bases and J by 9 bases, and 15 bases separated the two germline ends. Germline CDR1 is MGHRA and CDR2 is YSYEKL. The CDR3 is 16 residues long. CDR3 loop: CASSQEPGGVRSPLHF. The CDR3, as DNA: TGCGCCAGCAGCCAAGAACCCGGCGGAGTGCGTTCACCCCTCCACTTT.

The chain is built from TRBV7-2 and TRBJ2-5; no firm D call. Germline loops: CDR1 SGHTA, CDR2 FQGNSA. This CDR3 has 14 residues. The V end lost 2 bases, the J end lost 5 bases, and 12 bases lay between the germline ends. The CDR3 spells CASSLFYSSETQYF. The CDR3 region has the DNA TGTGCCAGCAGCTTATTCTACTCGTCCGAGACCCAGTACTTC.

The V call is TRBV5-1, the J call TRBJ2-7; D not resolved. The V and J ends lost 3 bases and 4 bases respectively, with 11 bases between them. The CDR3 length is 13 residues. The germline CDR1 and CDR2 sequences are SGHRS and YFSETQ. The CDR3 DNA sequence: TGCGCCAGCAGCTCTGTAACGGGTTACGAGCAGTACTTC. Protein sequence: CASSSVTGYEQYF. Full variable domain (outside the CDR3, taken from reference TRBV5-1 and TRBJ2-7): KAGVTQTPRYLIKTRGQQVTLSCSPISGHRSVSWYQQTPGQGLQFLFEYFSETQRNKGNFPGRFSGRQFSNSRSEMNVSTLELGDSALYLCASSSVTGYEQYFGPGTRLTVT.

This clone was recorded only once. This chain uses TRBV5-1 with TRBJ1-3; the match to TRBD1 covers 10 bases. CDR1 is SGHRS and CDR2 is YFSETQ in the germline V gene. This CDR3 region has 18 residues. V trimming: 4 bases; J trimming: 0 bases; junction bases outside the gene matches: 10. The DNA of the CDR3 is TGCGCCAGCAGCGGAATGACAGGGGGCCTTAGCTCTGGAAACACCATATATTTT. Translating it yields CASSGMTGGLSSGNTIYF.

V gene TRBV5-1 combines with J gene TRBJ2-3; the match to TRBD1 covers 7 bases. In germline, CDR1 is SGHRS, CDR2 YFSETQ. The V segment lost 4 bases and the J segment 3 bases; nucleotides outside the gene matches: 2. This CDR3 spans 13 amino acids. CDR3 nucleotide sequence: TGCGCCAGCAGCCCAGGGGGTACAGATACGCAGTATTTT. It yields the protein CASSPGGTDTQYF.

The table lists this clone with a count of one. J is TRBJ2-7 and V is TRBV29-1, with 7 positions matching TRBD1. This CDR3 is built from 15 residues. Germline assignment: CDR1 SQVTM and CDR2 ANQGSEA. Unmatched junction bases numbered 14, after V lost 4 bases and J lost 5 bases. This CDR3 is CSVGTGQLLRNEQYF. CDR3 coding DNA: TGCAGCGTTGGGACGGGACAGTTATTACGTAACGAGCAGTACTTC.

This clone was detected only once. The CDR3 region has the DNA TGCGCCAGCAGCCAAGTCCCCACAGGGAATCAGCCCCAGCATTTT. Protein product: CASSQVPTGNQPQHF. The V gene is TRBV4-1, the J gene TRBJ1-5, with D possibly TRBD1 on 6 matching bases. The CDR3 is made up of 15 amino acids. Germline V gene sequence: CDR1 MGHRA, CDR2 YSYEKL. V lost 1 base, J lost 4 bases, and 11 bases lay in between.

This clone came up many times. This chain joins TRBV7-9 and TRBJ1-1; TRBD1 might be the D (6 bases). CDR3 size: 14 residues. The germline CDR1 and CDR2 sequences are SEHNR and FQNEAQ (reference sequence). V was shortened by 4 bases and J by 2 bases, with 11 bases between the two germline ends. The CDR3 region is CASSSTGSNTEAFF. The CDR3 DNA sequence: TGTGCCAGCAGCTCGACAGGATCTAACACTGAAGCTTTCTTT.

The chain carries TRBV7-3 and TRBJ2-3; TRBD1 matches 9 bases. V was clipped by 0 bases and J by 3 bases; unmatched bases: 4. There are 16 residues in the CDR3. Germline V CDR1 and CDR2: SGHTA, FQGTGA. This chain's CDR3 is CASSLTGTGKTDTQYF. The CDR3 region has the DNA TGTGCCAGCAGCTTAACCGGGACAGGGAAGACAGATACGCAGTATTTT.

Comment on this clone: The junction departs from the called germline gene at one end, perhaps through a read error. The chain links TRBV5-6 to TRBJ1-5; 7 bases match TRBD1. This CDR3 is built from 14 residues. Per the germline V gene, CDR1 is SGHDT and CDR2 is YYEEEE. CDR3 sequence (DNA): TGTGCCAGCAGCTTGAGGGGGCGCAACCAGCCCCAGCATTTT. This gives the protein CASSLRGRNQPQHF. The full variable domain, with the rest looked up from reference TRBV5-6 and TRBJ1-5, is DAGVTQSPTHLIKTRGQQVTLRCSPKSGHDTVSWYQQALGQGPQFIFQYYEEEERQRGNFPDRFSGHQFPNYSSELNVNALLLGDSALYLCASSLRGRNQPQHFGDGTRLSIL.